Following are 15 T cell receptor beta chains from one sample sequenced in a study of shared clonotypes between healthy human individuals. TCRdb keeps only in-frame clones here, not all; method: immunoSEQ multiplex PCR. Found here are about 2.3 million clones, 85% to 95% of them singletons; the top ten hold 0.3% to 0.4%. The sample comprised naive CD4+ T cells from PBMCs. As to subset: CD45RA+ positively selected. Receptors originate from a man aged 18 to 30 in good health. Some clones in this sample may be carry-over from other donors' samples.

The chain recombines TRBV11-3 with TRBJ1-4, with 9 bases matching TRBD1. The CDR3 has 17 residues. V lost 0 bases, J lost 7 bases, and 9 bases stayed unmatched. CDR1 is SGHNT and CDR2 is YENEEA in the germline V gene. The CDR3 DNA follows: TGTGCCAGCAGCTTAGATGTGGGACAGGGAAGTTCTGAAAAACTGTTTTTT. Protein sequence: CASSLDVGQGSSEKLFF.

The chain carries TRBV7-8 and TRBJ1-5; 8 bases line up with TRBD1. This CDR3 has 17 residues. V was clipped by 5 bases and J by 0 bases; unmatched bases: 9. Germline V gene sequence: CDR1 SGHVS, CDR2 FQNEAQ. CDR3 sequence reads: CASSGGTGPYSNQPQHF. CDR3 nucleotide sequence: TGTGCCAGCAGCGGGGGGACAGGACCTTATAGCAATCAGCCCCAGCATTTT.

Concerning this clone itself: Other DNA variants within this sample encode the same CDR3. The V and J genes are TRBV5-1 and TRBJ2-2, with 9 bases aligning to TRBD2. The CDR3 runs 15 residues. J was trimmed by 4 bases and V by 2 bases; bases with no gene match: 3. The germline V gene has CDR1 SGHRS and CDR2 YFSETQ. CDR3 sequence reads: CASSFSGSGTGELFF. CDR3 DNA sequence: TGCGCCAGCAGCTTTAGCGGGAGCGGCACCGGGGAGCTGTTTTTT.

As to this clone: The same CDR3 can be traced to other DNA sequences in this sample. The chain carries TRBV7-3 and TRBJ2-1, with TRBD2 identical over 14 bases. The V gene's germline CDR1 is SGHTA and CDR2 FQGTGA. Trimming removed 3 bases from V and 4 bases from J; junction bases left unmatched: 2. The CDR3 loop spans 16 amino acids. The CDR3, as DNA: TGTGCCAGCAGCTTTGGGACTAGCGGGGGATACAATGAGCAGTTCTTC. Translated: CASSFGTSGGYNEQFF.

The gene calls are TRBV6-4 and TRBJ2-1; TRBD2 matches 12 bases. Trimming removed 7 bases from V and 10 bases from J; junction bases left unmatched: 8. The CDR3 has 14 residues. Germline V gene lookup returns CDR1 MRHNA and CDR2 SNTAGT. CDR3 protein: CASKRLAGASEQFF. The DNA of the CDR3 is TGTGCCAGCAAACGACTAGCGGGAGCAAGCGAGCAGTTCTTC.

To note about this clone: Other DNA sequences from this sample encode an identical CDR3 as well. The V gene is TRBV30, the J gene TRBJ2-1; D is perhaps TRBD2 (6 bases). Deletions cut 5 bases from V and 4 bases from J, with 9 bases between. The CDR3 spans 12 residues. Germline values: CDR1 GTSNPN, CDR2 SVGIG (reference sequence). CDR3 DNA sequence: TGTGCCTGGGGGCGGGGATACAATGAGCAGTTCTTC. Translation gives CAWGRGYNEQFF.

The chain carries TRBV28 and TRBJ2-1, with 11 bases identical to TRBD2. Trimming at V came to 6 bases and at J to 9 bases, leaving 10 bases not matched to a gene. This CDR3 spans 15 amino acids. The germline V gene encodes CDR1 MDHEN and CDR2 SYDVKM. Here the CDR3 DNA reads TGTGCCAGCAGCCCCCATAGCGGGAGGGCCCCTGAGCAGTTCTTC. Protein product: CASSPHSGRAPEQFF. Supplemented by reference TRBV28 and TRBJ2-1, the full variable domain reads DVKVTQSSRYLVKRTGEKVFLECVQDMDHENMFWYRQDPGLGLRLIYFSYDVKMKEKGDIPEGYSVSREKKERFSLILESASTNQTSMYLCASSPHSGRAPEQFFGPGTRLTVL.

V gene TRBV5-1 combines with J gene TRBJ2-1; D not resolved. Germline lookup yields CDR1 SGHRS and CDR2 YFSETQ. Trimming stripped 5 bases from V and 5 bases from J, with 11 bases between. The CDR3 has 13 residues. The CDR3 coding sequence is TGCGCCAGCAGTCCTTTCTACGACAATGAGCAGTTCTTC. It translates to CASSPFYDNEQFF.

The CDR3 sequence is CASSLSSGPSTDTQYF. CDR3 in DNA: TGTGCCAGCAGCTTGTCTAGCGGCCCTAGCACAGATACGCAGTATTTT. The chain recombines TRBV7-3 with TRBJ2-3, with 7 positions matching TRBD2. CDR1 is SGHTA, CDR2 FQGTGA, per germline. CDR3 length: 16 residues. V gave up 3 bases and J gave up 0 bases; unmatched junction bases: 6.

Only one count was recorded for this clone. The chain carries TRBV5-1 and TRBJ2-1; possible D gene TRBD1, 5 bases. The CDR3 is made up of 17 amino acids. The germline V gene has CDR1 SGHRS and CDR2 YFSETQ. Trimming took off 0 bases at V and 1 base at J, with 14 bases between the two ends. CDR3 nucleotide sequence: TGCGCCAGCAGCTTGGCCGGCGGTAGGGGTTCCTACAATGAGCAGTTCTTC. Encoded protein: CASSLAGGRGSYNEQFF.

On this clone itself: Other DNA sequences in this specimen translate into the identical CDR3. The chain employs TRBV5-1 and TRBJ1-1; TRBD1 agrees at 7 bases. Trimming removed 0 bases from V and 4 bases from J; junction bases left unmatched: 3. Germline V CDR1 and CDR2: SGHRS, YFSETQ. This CDR3 comprises 14 residues. In DNA, the CDR3 is TGCGCCAGCAGCTTGGAACAGGGGATCACTGAAGCTTTCTTT. Translated, it gives CASSLEQGITEAFF.

The genes are TRBV13 and TRBJ2-2, with a possible D match to TRBD2 (6 bases). Deletions cut 5 bases from V and 6 bases from J, with 16 bases between. Germline values: CDR1 PRHDT, CDR2 FYEKMQ (reference sequence). This CDR3 comprises 15 residues. The CDR3 DNA reads TGTGCCAGCAGCGAGCTAGCGAGGGCGTCCGGGGAGCTGTTTTTT. Amino acid sequence: CASSELARASGELFF.

This clone was seen a single time. The sample has other DNA sequences that encode this CDR3 too. The V call is TRBV6-5, the J call TRBJ2-7, with a weak D call TRBD1 (6 bases). Germline lookup yields CDR1 MNHEY and CDR2 SVGAGI. This CDR3 is 13 amino acids long. The V end lost 8 bases, the J end lost 0 bases, and 11 bases lay between the germline ends. The chain's CDR3 is CASRTGSSYEQYF. The CDR3 DNA reads TGTGCCAGCCGAACAGGGAGCTCCTACGAGCAGTACTTC.

This chain links TRBV11-2 with TRBJ2-3; the match to TRBD2 covers 8 bases. This CDR3 is built from 16 residues. Trimming removed 0 bases from V and 4 bases from J; junction bases left unmatched: 6. The germline CDR1 and CDR2 sequences are SGHAT and FQNNGV. The CDR3 DNA reads as TGTGCCAGCAGCTTAGAACCTAGCGGGTATCCAGATACGCAGTATTTT. It specifies CASSLEPSGYPDTQYF.

As concerns this clone: This same CDR3 is encoded by further DNA sequences in the sample. The chain has TRBV5-1 and TRBJ2-3; no definite D call. Germline V gene sequence: CDR1 SGHRS, CDR2 YFSETQ. V was clipped by 3 bases and J by 2 bases, with 7 bases between them. CDR3 length equals 13 residues. The DNA of the CDR3 is TGCGCCAGCAGCTCACTACCCACAGATACGCAGTATTTT. It translates to CASSSLPTDTQYF.